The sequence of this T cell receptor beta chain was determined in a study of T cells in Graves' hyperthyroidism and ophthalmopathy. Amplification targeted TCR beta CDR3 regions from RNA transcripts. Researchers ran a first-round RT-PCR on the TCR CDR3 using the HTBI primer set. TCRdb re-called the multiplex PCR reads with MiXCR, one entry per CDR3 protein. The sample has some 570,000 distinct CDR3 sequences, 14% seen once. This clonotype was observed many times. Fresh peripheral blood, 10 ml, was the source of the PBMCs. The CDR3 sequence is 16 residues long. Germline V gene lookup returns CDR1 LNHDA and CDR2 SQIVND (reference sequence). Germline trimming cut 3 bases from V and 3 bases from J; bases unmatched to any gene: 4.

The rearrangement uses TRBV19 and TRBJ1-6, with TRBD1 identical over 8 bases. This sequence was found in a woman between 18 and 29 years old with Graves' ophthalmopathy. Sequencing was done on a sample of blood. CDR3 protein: CASSILGQGYNSPLHF. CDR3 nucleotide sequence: TGTGCCAGTAGTATCCTCGGACAGGGCTATAATTCACCCCTCCACTTT.